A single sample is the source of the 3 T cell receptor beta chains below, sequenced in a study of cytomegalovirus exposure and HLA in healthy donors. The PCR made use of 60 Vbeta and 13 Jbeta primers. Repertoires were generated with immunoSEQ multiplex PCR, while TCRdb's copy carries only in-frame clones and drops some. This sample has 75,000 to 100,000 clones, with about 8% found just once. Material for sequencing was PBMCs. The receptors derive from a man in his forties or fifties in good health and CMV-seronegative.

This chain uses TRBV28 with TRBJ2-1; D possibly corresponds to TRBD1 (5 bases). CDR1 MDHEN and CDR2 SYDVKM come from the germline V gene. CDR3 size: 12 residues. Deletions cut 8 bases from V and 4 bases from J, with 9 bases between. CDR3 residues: CASGRQYNEQFF. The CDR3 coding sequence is TGTGCCAGCGGAAGACAGTACAATGAGCAGTTCTTC. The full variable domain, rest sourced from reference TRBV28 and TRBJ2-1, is DVKVTQSSRYLVKRTGEKVFLECVQDMDHENMFWYRQDPGLGLRLIYFSYDVKMKEKGDIPEGYSVSREKKERFSLILESASTNQTSMYLCASGRQYNEQFFGPGTRLTVL.

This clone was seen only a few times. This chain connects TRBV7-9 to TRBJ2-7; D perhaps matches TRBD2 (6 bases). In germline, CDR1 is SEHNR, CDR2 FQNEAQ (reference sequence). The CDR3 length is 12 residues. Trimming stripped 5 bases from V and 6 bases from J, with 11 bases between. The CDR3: CASSRGLGEQYF. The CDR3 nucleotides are TGTGCCAGCAGCCGGGGGTTAGGCGAGCAGTACTTC. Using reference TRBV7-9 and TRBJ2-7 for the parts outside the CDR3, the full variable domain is DTGVSQNPRHKITKRGQNVTFRCDPISEHNRLYWYRQTLGQGPEFLTYFQNEAQLEKSRLLSDRFSAERPKGSFSTLEIQRTEQGDSAMYLCASSRGLGEQYFGPGTRLTVT.

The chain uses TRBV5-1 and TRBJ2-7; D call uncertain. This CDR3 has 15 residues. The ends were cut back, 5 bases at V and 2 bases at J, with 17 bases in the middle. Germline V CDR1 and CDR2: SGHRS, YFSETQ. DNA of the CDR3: TGCGCCAGCAGTTCATCCGGGTTAACTACCTACGAGCAGTACTTC. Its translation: CASSSSGLTTYEQYF.